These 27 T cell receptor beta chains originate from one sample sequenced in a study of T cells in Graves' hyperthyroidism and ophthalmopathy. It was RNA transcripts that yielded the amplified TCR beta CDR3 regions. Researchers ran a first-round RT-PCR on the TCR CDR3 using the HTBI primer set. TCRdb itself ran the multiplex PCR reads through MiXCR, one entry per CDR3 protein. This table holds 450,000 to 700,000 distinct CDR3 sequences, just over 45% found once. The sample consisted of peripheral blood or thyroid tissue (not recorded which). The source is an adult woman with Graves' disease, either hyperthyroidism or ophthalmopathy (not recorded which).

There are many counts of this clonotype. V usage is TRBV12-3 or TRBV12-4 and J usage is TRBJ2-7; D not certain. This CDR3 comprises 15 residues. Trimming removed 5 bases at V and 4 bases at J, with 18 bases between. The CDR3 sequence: CASSTPPGSSYEQYF. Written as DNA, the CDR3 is TGTGCCAGCAGTACACCCCCTGGAAGTTCATACGAGCAGTACTTC.

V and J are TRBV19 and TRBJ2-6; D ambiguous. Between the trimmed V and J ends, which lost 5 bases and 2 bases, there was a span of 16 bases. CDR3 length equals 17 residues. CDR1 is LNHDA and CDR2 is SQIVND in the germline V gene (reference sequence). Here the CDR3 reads CASSQVRKGTGANVLTF. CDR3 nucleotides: TGTGCCAGTAGTCAGGTACGGAAAGGGACTGGGGCCAACGTCCTGACTTTC.

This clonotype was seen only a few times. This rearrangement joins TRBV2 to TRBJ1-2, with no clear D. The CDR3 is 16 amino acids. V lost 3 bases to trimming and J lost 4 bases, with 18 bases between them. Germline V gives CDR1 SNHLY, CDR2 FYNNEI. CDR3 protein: CASSDAVVSFGYGYTF. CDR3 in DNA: TGTGCCAGCAGTGATGCGGTCGTTTCTTTCGGCTATGGCTACACCTTC.

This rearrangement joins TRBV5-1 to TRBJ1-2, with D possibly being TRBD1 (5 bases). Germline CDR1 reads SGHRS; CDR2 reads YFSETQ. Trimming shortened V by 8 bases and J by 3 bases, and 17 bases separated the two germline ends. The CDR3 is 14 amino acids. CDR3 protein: CARLPGRSDYGYTF. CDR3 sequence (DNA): TGCGCCAGGCTCCCGGGACGCTCGGACTATGGCTACACCTTC. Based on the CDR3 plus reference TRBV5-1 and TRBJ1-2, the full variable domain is KAGVTQTPRYLIKTRGQQVTLSCSPISGHRSVSWYQQTPGQGLQFLFEYFSETQRNKGNFPGRFSGRQFSNSRSEMNVSTLELGDSALYLCARLPGRSDYGYTFGSGTRLTVV.

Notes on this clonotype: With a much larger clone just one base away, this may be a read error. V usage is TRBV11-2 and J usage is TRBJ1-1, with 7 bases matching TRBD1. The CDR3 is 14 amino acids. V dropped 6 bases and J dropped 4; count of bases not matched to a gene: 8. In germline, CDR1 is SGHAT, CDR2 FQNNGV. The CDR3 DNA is TGTGCCAGCAGGTCGGTCAGGGGGAGCACTGAAGCTTTCTTT. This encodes CASRSVRGSTEAFF.

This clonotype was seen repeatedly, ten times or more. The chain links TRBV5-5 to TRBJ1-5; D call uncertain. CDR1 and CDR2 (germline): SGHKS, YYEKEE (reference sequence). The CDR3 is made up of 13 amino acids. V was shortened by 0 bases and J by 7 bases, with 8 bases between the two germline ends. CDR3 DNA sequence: TGTGCCAGCAGCTTGGACCCCCGGCAGCCCCAGCATTTT. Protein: CASSLDPRQPQHF.

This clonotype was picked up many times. CDR3 sequence reads: CASSVDRENTEAFF. For the CDR3, the DNA is TGTGCCAGCAGCGTAGACAGGGAGAACACTGAAGCTTTCTTT. The chain carries TRBV7-9 and TRBJ1-1, with 7 bases fitting TRBD1. Germline assignment: CDR1 SEHNR and CDR2 FQNEAQ (reference sequence). The CDR3 contains 14 residues. J was trimmed by 1 base and V by 5 bases; bases with no gene match: 4.

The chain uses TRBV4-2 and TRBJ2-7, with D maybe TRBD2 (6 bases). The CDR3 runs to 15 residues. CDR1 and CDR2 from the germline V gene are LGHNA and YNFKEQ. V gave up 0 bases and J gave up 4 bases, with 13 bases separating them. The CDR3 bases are TGTGCCAGCAGCCAAGATGGGACGGGAGTTTACGAGCAGTACTTC. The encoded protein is CASSQDGTGVYEQYF.

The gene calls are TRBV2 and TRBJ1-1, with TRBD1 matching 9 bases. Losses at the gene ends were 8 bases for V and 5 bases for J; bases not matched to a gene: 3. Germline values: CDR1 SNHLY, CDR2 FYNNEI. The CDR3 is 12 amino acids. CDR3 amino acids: CASLDRGTEAFF. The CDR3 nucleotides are TGTGCCAGCTTAGACAGGGGGACTGAAGCTTTCTTT. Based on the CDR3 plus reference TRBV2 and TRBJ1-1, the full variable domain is EPEVTQTPSHQVTQMGQEVILRCVPISNHLYFYWYRQILGQKVEFLVSFYNNEISEKSEIFDDQFSVERPDGSNFTLKIRSTKLEDSAMYFCASLDRGTEAFFGQGTRLTVV.

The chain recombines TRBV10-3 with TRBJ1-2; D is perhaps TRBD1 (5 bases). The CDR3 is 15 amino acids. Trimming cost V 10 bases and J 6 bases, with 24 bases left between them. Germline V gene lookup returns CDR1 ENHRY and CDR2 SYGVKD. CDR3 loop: CAKGPIAGVEDGYTF. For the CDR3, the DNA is TGTGCCAAGGGGCCGATAGCGGGAGTGGAAGATGGCTACACCTTC.

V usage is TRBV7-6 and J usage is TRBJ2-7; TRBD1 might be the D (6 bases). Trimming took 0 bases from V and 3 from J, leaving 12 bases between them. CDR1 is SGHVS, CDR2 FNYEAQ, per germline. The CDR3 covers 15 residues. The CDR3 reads CASSLAPGQIYEQYF. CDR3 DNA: TGTGCCAGCAGCTTAGCGCCTGGACAGATCTACGAGCAGTACTTC. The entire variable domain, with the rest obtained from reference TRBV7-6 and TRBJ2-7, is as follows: GAGVSQSPRYKVTKRGQDVALRCDPISGHVSLYWYRQALGQGPEFLTYFNYEAQQDKSGLPNDRFSAERPEGSISTLTIQRTEQRDSAMYRCASSLAPGQIYEQYFGPGTRLTVT.

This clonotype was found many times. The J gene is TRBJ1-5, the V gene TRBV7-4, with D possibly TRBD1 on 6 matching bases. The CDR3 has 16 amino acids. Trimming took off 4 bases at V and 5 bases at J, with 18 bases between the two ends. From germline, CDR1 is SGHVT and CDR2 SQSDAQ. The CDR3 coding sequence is TGTGCCAGCAGCTCCCGACGGGGGGGCTGGCATCAGCCCCAGCATTTT. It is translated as CASSSRRGGWHQPQHF.

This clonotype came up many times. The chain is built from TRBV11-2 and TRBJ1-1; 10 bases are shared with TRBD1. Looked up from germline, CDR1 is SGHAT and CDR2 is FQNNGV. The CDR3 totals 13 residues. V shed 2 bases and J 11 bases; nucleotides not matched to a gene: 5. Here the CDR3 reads CASSLQRDRGAFF. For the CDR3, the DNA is TGTGCCAGCAGCTTACAGAGGGACAGGGGTGCTTTCTTT.

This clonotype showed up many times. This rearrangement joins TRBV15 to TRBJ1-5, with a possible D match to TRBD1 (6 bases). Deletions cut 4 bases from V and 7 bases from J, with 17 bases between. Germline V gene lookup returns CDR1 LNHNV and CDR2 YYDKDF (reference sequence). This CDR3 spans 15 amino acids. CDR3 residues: CATSTWGEGEQPQHF. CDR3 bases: TGTGCCACCAGCACATGGGGTGAGGGGGAACAGCCCCAGCATTTT.

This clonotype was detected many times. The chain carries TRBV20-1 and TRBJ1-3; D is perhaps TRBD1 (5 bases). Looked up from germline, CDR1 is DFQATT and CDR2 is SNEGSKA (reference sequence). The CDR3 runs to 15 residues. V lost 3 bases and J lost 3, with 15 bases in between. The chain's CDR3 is CSASPQGMGGNTIYF. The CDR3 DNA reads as TGCAGTGCTAGTCCCCAGGGAATGGGTGGAAACACCATATATTTT.

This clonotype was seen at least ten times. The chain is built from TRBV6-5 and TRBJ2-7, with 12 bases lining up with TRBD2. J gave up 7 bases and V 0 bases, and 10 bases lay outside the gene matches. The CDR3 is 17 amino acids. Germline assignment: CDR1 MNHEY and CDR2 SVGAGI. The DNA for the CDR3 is TGTGCCAGCAGTTACTCCTTACTAGCGGGAGGATCGGGGGAGCAGTACTTC. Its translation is CASSYSLLAGGSGEQYF.

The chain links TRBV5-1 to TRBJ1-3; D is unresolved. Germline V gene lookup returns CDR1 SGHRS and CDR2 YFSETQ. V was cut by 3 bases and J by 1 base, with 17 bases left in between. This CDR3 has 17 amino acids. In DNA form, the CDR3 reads TGCGCCAGCAGCTCCACCGGGGTAGGGAAATCTGGAAACACCATATATTTT. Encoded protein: CASSSTGVGKSGNTIYF.

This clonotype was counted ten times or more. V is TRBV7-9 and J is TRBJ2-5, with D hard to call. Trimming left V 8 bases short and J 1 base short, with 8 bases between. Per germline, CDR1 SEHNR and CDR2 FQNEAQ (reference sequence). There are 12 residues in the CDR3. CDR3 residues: CASGRFQETQYF. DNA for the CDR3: TGTGCCAGCGGCCGATTCCAAGAGACCCAGTACTTC.

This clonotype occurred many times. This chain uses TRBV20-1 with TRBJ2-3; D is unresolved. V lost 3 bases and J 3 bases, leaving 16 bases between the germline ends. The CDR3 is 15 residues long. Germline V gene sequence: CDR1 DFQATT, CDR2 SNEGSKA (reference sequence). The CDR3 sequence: CSASGLRLGTDTQYF. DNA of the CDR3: TGCAGTGCTAGTGGTTTGCGGTTGGGGACAGATACGCAGTATTTT.

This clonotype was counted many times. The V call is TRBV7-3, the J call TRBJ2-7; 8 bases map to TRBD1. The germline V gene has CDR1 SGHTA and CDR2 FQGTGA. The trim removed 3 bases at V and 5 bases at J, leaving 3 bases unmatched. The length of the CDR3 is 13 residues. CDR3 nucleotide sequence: TGTGCCAGCAGCTTGGACAGGGAAGACGAGCAGTACTTC. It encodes CASSLDREDEQYF.

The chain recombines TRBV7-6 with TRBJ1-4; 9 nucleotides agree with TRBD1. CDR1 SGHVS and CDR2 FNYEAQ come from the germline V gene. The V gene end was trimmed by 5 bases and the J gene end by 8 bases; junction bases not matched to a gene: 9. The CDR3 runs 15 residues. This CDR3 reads CASSQGDRAGEKLFF. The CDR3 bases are TGTGCCAGCAGCCAGGGGGACAGGGCAGGAGAAAAACTGTTTTTT. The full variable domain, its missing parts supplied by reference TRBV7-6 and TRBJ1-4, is GAGVSQSPRYKVTKRGQDVALRCDPISGHVSLYWYRQALGQGPEFLTYFNYEAQQDKSGLPNDRFSAERPEGSISTLTIQRTEQRDSAMYRCASSQGDRAGEKLFFGSGTQLSVL.

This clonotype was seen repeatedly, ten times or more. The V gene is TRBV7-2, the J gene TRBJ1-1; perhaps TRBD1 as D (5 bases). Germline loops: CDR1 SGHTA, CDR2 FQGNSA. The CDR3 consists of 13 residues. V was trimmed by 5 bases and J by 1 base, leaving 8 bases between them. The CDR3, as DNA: TGTGCCAGCAGCCCAGGGACGAACACTGAAGCTTTCTTT. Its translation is CASSPGTNTEAFF. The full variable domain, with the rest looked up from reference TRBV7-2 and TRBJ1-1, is GAGVSQSPSNKVTEKGKDVELRCDPISGHTALYWYRQSLGQGLEFLIYFQGNSAPDKSGLPSDRFSAERTGGSVSTLTIQRTQQEDSAVYLCASSPGTNTEAFFGQGTRLTVV.

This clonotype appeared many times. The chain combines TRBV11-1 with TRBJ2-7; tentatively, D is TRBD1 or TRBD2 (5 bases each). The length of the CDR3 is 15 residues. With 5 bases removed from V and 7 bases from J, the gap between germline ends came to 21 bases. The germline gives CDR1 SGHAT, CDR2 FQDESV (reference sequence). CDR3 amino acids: CASSEKFKGRREQYF. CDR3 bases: TGTGCCAGCAGCGAAAAATTTAAGGGACGTCGGGAGCAGTACTTC.

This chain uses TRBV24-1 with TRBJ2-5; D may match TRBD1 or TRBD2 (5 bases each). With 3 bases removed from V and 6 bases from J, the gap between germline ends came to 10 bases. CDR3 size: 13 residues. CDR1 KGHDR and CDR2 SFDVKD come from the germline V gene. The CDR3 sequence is CATSDGGGKTQYF. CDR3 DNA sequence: TGTGCCACCAGTGATGGTGGGGGTAAGACCCAGTACTTC.

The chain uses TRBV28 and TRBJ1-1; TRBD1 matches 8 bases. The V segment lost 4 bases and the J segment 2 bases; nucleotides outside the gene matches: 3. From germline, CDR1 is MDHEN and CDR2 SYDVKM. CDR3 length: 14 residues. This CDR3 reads CASSSGGINTEAFF. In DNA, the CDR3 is TGTGCCAGCAGTTCAGGGGGCATCAACACTGAAGCTTTCTTT.

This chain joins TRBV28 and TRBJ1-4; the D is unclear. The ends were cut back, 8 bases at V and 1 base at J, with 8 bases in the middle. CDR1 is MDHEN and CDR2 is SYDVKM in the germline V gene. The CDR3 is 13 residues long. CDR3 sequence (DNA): TGTGCCAGCCGAAGGAGAACTAATGAAAAACTGTTTTTT. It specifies CASRRRTNEKLFF.

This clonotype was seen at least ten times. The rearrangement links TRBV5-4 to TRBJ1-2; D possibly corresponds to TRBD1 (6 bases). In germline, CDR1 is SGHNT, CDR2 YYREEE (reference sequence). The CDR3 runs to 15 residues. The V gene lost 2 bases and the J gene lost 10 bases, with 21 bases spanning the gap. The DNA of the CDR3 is TGTGCCAGCAGCTTCCCCAGCGGGACACCGTTGGACTACACCTTC. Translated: CASSFPSGTPLDYTF.